These 32 T cell receptor beta chains were all obtained from the same sample, sequenced in a study of neurological immune-mediated disorders (dated by TCRdb to between 2018 and 2020). The library was built by means of 5' RACE. Sequencing instrument: Illumina HiSeq 2500. TCRdb ran its own pipeline on the public reads, namely fastp trimming at Q25 and MiXCR clone calling, and kept in-frame beta chains. Rows merge per CDR3 protein into single entries with the most common DNA and genes. In all, the sample holds about 45,000 distinct CDR3 sequences, and about 14% of those were seen once. Of the sample, 10% to 12% falls within the top ten clones. What the time point label conveys for this sample: longitudinal time-point 3. The sample taken for sequencing was PBMCs. The receptor set was obtained from a man aged 25-45 years in good health.

This clonotype was picked up many times. The rearrangement links TRBV11-2 to TRBJ1-4; D is uncertain. V lost 0 bases and J lost 3, with 5 bases in between. Looked up from germline, CDR1 is SGHAT and CDR2 is FQNNGV. The length of the CDR3 is 14 residues. CDR3: CASSLEYSNEKLFF. The CDR3 coding sequence is TGTGCCAGCAGCTTAGAATATTCTAATGAAAAACTGTTTTTT.

This clonotype was found many times. The chain uses TRBV9 and TRBJ2-5; D unresolved. Trimming stripped 0 bases from V and 2 bases from J, with 11 bases between. CDR1 and CDR2 from the germline V gene are SGDLS and YYNGEE. This CDR3 region has 15 residues. The CDR3: CASSVEAYQQETQYF. The CDR3, as DNA: TGTGCCAGCAGCGTAGAAGCATACCAACAAGAGACCCAGTACTTC. Supplemented by reference TRBV9 and TRBJ2-5, the full variable domain reads DSGVTQTPKHLITATGQRVTLRCSPRSGDLSVYWYQQSLDQGLQFLIQYYNGEERAKGNILERFSAQQFPDLHSELNLSSLELGDSALYFCASSVEAYQQETQYFGPGTRLLVL.

Notes on this clonotype: An end of the junction does not agree with germline; a read error may underlie this. The chain carries TRBV3-1 and TRBJ1-1; TRBD1 matches at 8 bases. Germline V gene lookup returns CDR1 LGHDT and CDR2 YNNKEL (reference sequence). The CDR3 length is 14 residues. The CDR3 reads CANSLRGRNTEAFF. CDR3 bases: TGTGCCAACAGCCTCAGGGGGCGGAACACTGAAGCTTTCTTT.

This clonotype was recorded many times. V gene TRBV13 combines with J gene TRBJ1-2, with TRBD1 matching over 7 bases. J gave up 6 bases and V 5 bases, and 6 bases lay outside the gene matches. This CDR3 comprises 13 residues. Germline-derived CDR1 and CDR2 are PRHDT and FYEKMQ (reference sequence). The CDR3 DNA is TGTGCCAGCAGCACCGACAGGGTGAATGGCTACACCTTC. Translated: CASSTDRVNGYTF.

Concerning this clonotype: This may come from a read error, since a much larger clone is one base off. This sequence joins TRBV6-4 and TRBJ2-3; D gene ambiguous. The CDR3 sequence is 12 residues long. Germline V CDR1 and CDR2: MRHNA, SNTAGT. CDR3 DNA: TGTGCCAGCAGTGATGGGCCAGATACGAAGTATTTT. It encodes CASSDGPDTKYF.

For this clonotype: Its ends do not fully match the called genes, so a read error is possible. The gene calls are TRBV10-2 and TRBJ2-3; 9 bases line up with TRBD2. CDR1 and CDR2 (germline): WSHSY, SAAADI. CDR3 length: 14 residues. This chain's CDR3 is CASSDEREADTRYF. In DNA, the CDR3 is TGCGCTAGCAGTGACGAGCGGGAGGCAGATACGCGGTATTTT.

This clonotype was recorded at least ten times. The chain recombines TRBV5-1 with TRBJ2-7; 10 bases fit TRBD2. In germline, CDR1 is SGHRS, CDR2 YFSETQ. V was clipped by 0 bases and J by 5 bases; unmatched bases: 14. The CDR3 consists of 18 residues. CDR3 sequence reads: CASSLEGLASYSPDEQYF. The CDR3 DNA follows: TGCGCCAGCAGCTTGGAGGGACTAGCGTCCTACAGCCCGGACGAGCAGTACTTC.

This clonotype was seen at least ten times. J is TRBJ2-7 and V is TRBV6-2 or TRBV6-3; D remains ambiguous. Germline V gene lookup returns CDR1 MNHEY and CDR2 SVGEGT. The length of the CDR3 is 15 residues. The germline V and J ends were trimmed by 8 bases and 2 bases, with 19 bases remaining between them. The CDR3 is CASRDSTAFPYEQYF. The CDR3 region has the DNA TGTGCCAGCCGAGACTCGACGGCCTTCCCCTACGAGCAGTACTTC.

The sample holds many counts of this clonotype. The V gene is TRBV10-1, the J gene TRBJ2-1; D is unresolved. Germline CDR1 WNHNN, CDR2 SYGVQD (reference sequence). The CDR3 contains 13 residues. V dropped 4 bases and J dropped 9 bases, with 13 bases sitting between them. CDR3 sequence reads: CASSVVVGGEQFF. CDR3 DNA sequence: TGCGCCAGCAGTGTAGTCGTCGGTGGTGAGCAGTTCTTC.

The chain links TRBV28 to TRBJ2-7; TRBD1 agrees at 9 bases. The CDR3 length is 14 residues. Germline V CDR1 and CDR2: MDHEN, SYDVKM. The CDR3 sequence: CASSLGSEQGAPSV. CDR3 DNA sequence: TGTGCCAGCAGTTTGGGCTCCGAACAGGGGGCGCCGTCAGTC.

In its sample, this clonotype was seen many times. The chain uses TRBV5-1 and TRBJ2-7; TRBD1 matches 8 bases. Germline V gene sequence: CDR1 SGHRS, CDR2 YFSETQ. This CDR3 spans 14 amino acids. V lost 4 bases and J lost 2; bases outside the gene matches: 5. CDR3 protein: CASSPRDRTYEQYF. Here the CDR3 DNA reads TGCGCCAGCAGCCCAAGGGACAGGACCTACGAGCAGTACTTC.

There are many counts of this clonotype. J is TRBJ1-4 and V is TRBV15; D unclear. This CDR3 is 15 amino acids long. V lost 0 bases to trimming and J lost 11 bases, with 16 bases between them. Per germline, CDR1 LNHNV and CDR2 YYDKDF (reference sequence). The CDR3 nucleotides are TGTGCCACCAGCAGAGATCGGGAAGGGTGGGTCAAACTGTTTTTT. It translates to CATSRDREGWVKLFF.

This clonotype came up many times. This sequence joins TRBV27 and TRBJ1-4; D remains unclear. The CDR3 totals 14 residues. The V end was cut by 3 bases, the J end by 4 bases, with 9 bases between. The V gene's germline CDR1 is MNHEY and CDR2 SMNVEV (reference sequence). Written as DNA, the CDR3 is TGTGCCAGCAGTTTGGCCGGAGATAATGAAAAACTGTTTTTT. Translating it yields CASSLAGDNEKLFF.

Many counts were recorded for this clonotype. V and J are TRBV6-6 and TRBJ2-3; the D gene is possibly TRBD1 (5 bases). Germline values: CDR1 MNHNY, CDR2 SVGAGI (reference sequence). The CDR3 spans 17 residues. Trimming pared 6 bases from V and 0 bases from J, leaving 19 bases between. This CDR3 reads CASSLGIRQTSTDTQYF. The CDR3, as DNA: TGTGCCAGCAGCCTAGGAATCCGACAGACGAGCACAGATACGCAGTATTTT.

This clonotype was detected many times. The gene calls are TRBV11-2 and TRBJ2-2; 12 bases are a match to TRBD2. The trim removed 6 bases at V and 7 bases at J, leaving 12 bases unmatched. The CDR3 covers 17 residues. Germline V CDR1 and CDR2: SGHAT, FQNNGV. The CDR3 loop is CASRAGSSGRAGGELFF. In DNA, the CDR3 is TGTGCCAGCAGGGCGGGGTCTAGCGGGAGGGCTGGCGGGGAGCTGTTTTTT.

This clonotype was recorded many times. The V call is TRBV10-3, the J call TRBJ2-7; possibly TRBD1 for D (5 bases). Trimming took 0 bases from V and 3 from J, leaving 12 bases between them. The CDR3 sequence is 15 residues long. Germline V gene lookup returns CDR1 ENHRY and CDR2 SYGVKD. This chain's CDR3 is CAISESGQLVYEQYF. In DNA, the CDR3 is TGTGCCATCAGTGAGTCGGGGCAGTTAGTCTACGAGCAGTACTTC.

This clonotype was observed at least ten times. The chain employs TRBV2 and TRBJ2-5; D tentatively fits TRBD1 or TRBD2 (5 bases each). Germline V gene sequence: CDR1 SNHLY, CDR2 FYNNEI. Trimming took off 7 bases at V and 5 bases at J, with 8 bases between the two ends. This CDR3 has 11 residues. The CDR3 here is CASTEGETQYF. CDR3 nucleotides: TGTGCCAGCACCGAGGGGGAGACCCAGTACTTC.

In its sample, this clonotype was seen many times. The chain combines TRBV10-3 with TRBJ2-4, with a possible D match to TRBD1 (6 bases). This CDR3 is 15 amino acids long. Germline assignment: CDR1 ENHRY and CDR2 SYGVKD. The V end lost 2 bases, the J end lost 10 bases, and 18 bases lay between the germline ends. The CDR3: CAISEADNRAGIQYF. The CDR3, as DNA: TGTGCCATCAGTGAGGCTGATAACAGGGCTGGAATTCAGTACTTC.

In this sample, this clonotype turned up once. A much larger clone lies a single base off, so this may be a read error. CDR3 DNA sequence: TGTGTCAGCAGCTCCGGGACAGGGGATAAGAATGAGCAGTTCTTC. Its protein product is CVSSSGTGDKNEQFF. The V call is TRBV11-2, the J call TRBJ2-1; TRBD1 matches at 10 bases. Germline V gene data show CDR1 as SGHAT and CDR2 as FQNNGV. This CDR3 has 15 amino acids.

This clonotype has ten or more counts. The chain is built from TRBV18 and TRBJ2-7, with 8 bases fitting TRBD1. The germline CDR1 and CDR2 sequences are KGHSH and LQKENI. This CDR3 has 15 amino acids. Unmatched junction bases numbered 7, after V lost 6 bases and J lost 0 bases. The CDR3 sequence is CASSPDRVYSYEQYF. For the CDR3, the DNA is TGTGCCAGCTCCCCGGACAGGGTATACTCCTACGAGCAGTACTTC.

This chain connects TRBV10-3 to TRBJ2-1, with D tentatively TRBD2 (7 bases). The CDR3 sequence is 14 residues long. Per the germline V gene, CDR1 is ENHRY and CDR2 is SYGVKD. Deletions cut 8 bases from V and 0 bases from J, with 11 bases between. In DNA, the CDR3 is TGTGCCATCCGGGGGGCTAGCTCCTACAATGAGCAGTTCTTC. It is translated as CAIRGASSYNEQFF.

This clonotype was recorded at least ten times. This sequence joins TRBV20-1 and TRBJ2-2; the D gene is possibly TRBD2 (6 bases). This CDR3 contains 14 residues. From germline, CDR1 is DFQATT and CDR2 SNEGSKA (reference sequence). Trimming took 6 bases from V and 2 from J, leaving 13 bases between them. This CDR3 reads CSALAGLNTGELFF. For the CDR3, the DNA is TGCAGTGCCCTCGCGGGGTTAAACACCGGGGAGCTGTTTTTT.

This clonotype was picked up many times. This CDR3 reads CASGLNMGQLNTDTQYF. DNA of the CDR3: TGTGCTAGTGGTCTCAACATGGGACAGCTTAACACAGATACGCAGTATTTT. V usage is TRBV12-5 and J usage is TRBJ2-3, with 7 bases identical to TRBD1. The ends lost 5 bases at V and 2 bases at J; junction bases unmatched: 13. The CDR3 is 17 residues long. Germline V CDR1 and CDR2: LGHNT, FRNRAP.

In this sample, this clonotype turned up many times. The gene calls are TRBV5-1 and TRBJ1-2; D ambiguous. Germline V gene sequence: CDR1 SGHRS, CDR2 YFSETQ. The CDR3 loop spans 15 amino acids. Trimming pared 4 bases from V and 7 bases from J, leaving 20 bases between. The CDR3 loop is CASSPFEGPGRGYTF. CDR3 DNA: TGCGCCAGCAGCCCCTTTGAGGGTCCGGGTCGTGGCTACACCTTC. Drawing the rest from reference TRBV5-1 and TRBJ1-2, the complete variable domain is KAGVTQTPRYLIKTRGQQVTLSCSPISGHRSVSWYQQTPGQGLQFLFEYFSETQRNKGNFPGRFSGRQFSNSRSEMNVSTLELGDSALYLCASSPFEGPGRGYTFGSGTRLTVV.

This clonotype was seen many times. The J gene is TRBJ2-7, the V gene TRBV20-1, with D perhaps matching TRBD1 (6 bases). Germline V CDR1 and CDR2: DFQATT, SNEGSKA (reference sequence). Deletions cut 5 bases from V and 2 bases from J, with 16 bases between. The CDR3 spans 14 residues. The CDR3 sequence is CSASQGRFPYEQYF. CDR3 in DNA: TGCAGTGCTTCACAGGGAAGATTTCCCTACGAGCAGTACTTC.

A note on this clonotype: Being one base from a much bigger clone, this may be a read error. The V gene is TRBV20-1, the J gene TRBJ2-1; 7 bases map to TRBD2. V trimming: 5 bases; J trimming: 9 bases; junction bases outside the gene matches: 13. CDR3 length equals 14 residues. Germline CDR1 DFQATT, CDR2 SNEGSKA (reference sequence). CDR3 amino acids: CSALRGPPGGEQFF. The CDR3 DNA is TGCAGTGCTCTGCGTGGGCCCCCGGGGGGTGAGCAGTTCTTC.

Worth noting for this clonotype: This may be a read error, as it is one base from a much larger clone. The gene calls are TRBV20-1 and TRBJ2-3; 8 nucleotides align to TRBD2. V lost 5 bases, J lost 0 bases, and 4 bases stayed unmatched. This CDR3 contains 14 residues. In germline, CDR1 is DFQATT, CDR2 SNEGSKA (reference sequence). In nucleotides, the CDR3 is TGCAGTGCTCCGACTAGCGTGAGCACAGATACGCAGTATTTT. This sequence encodes CSAPTSVSTDTQYF.

The V call is TRBV29-1, the J call TRBJ2-1, with TRBD1 identical over 7 bases. Germline assignment: CDR1 SQVTM and CDR2 ANQGSEA. With 6 bases clipped from V and 4 bases from J, the junction kept 6 bases outside the gene matches. The CDR3 has 13 residues. The CDR3 DNA is TGCAGCGTCCCAGGGACAGATTACAATGAGCAGTTCTTC. It codes for CSVPGTDYNEQFF.

This chain connects TRBV5-1 to TRBJ2-7; D is uncertain. Germline V gene lookup returns CDR1 SGHRS and CDR2 YFSETQ. The CDR3 runs to 12 residues. V lost 7 bases and J lost 6, with 14 bases in between. Written as DNA, the CDR3 is TGCGCCAGCTTGGCCCAGGTCGGCGAGCAGTACTTC. Translation gives CASLAQVGEQYF.

The chain carries TRBV5-1 and TRBJ2-7; TRBD2 matches at 12 bases. CDR1 and CDR2 (germline): SGHRS, YFSETQ. V shed 4 bases and J 5 bases; nucleotides not matched to a gene: 13. The CDR3 covers 17 residues. The DNA of the CDR3 is TGCGCCAGCAGCGTTAGACTAGCGGGAGCCGCAATTAACGAGCAGTACTTC. Amino acid sequence: CASSVRLAGAAINEQYF.

This clonotype was detected ten times or more. The chain carries TRBV10-3 and TRBJ2-1; D is possibly TRBD2 (6 bases). Trimming removed 0 bases from V and 0 bases from J, with 18 bases in between. Germline V gene data show CDR1 as ENHRY and CDR2 as SYGVKD. This CDR3 contains 19 residues. The DNA of the CDR3 is TGTGCCATCAGTGAGTCGGGAGGCGGGCGAGGTAGCTCCTACAATGAGCAGTTCTTC. This gives the protein CAISESGGGRGSSYNEQFF.

The table lists this clonotype with many counts. The rearrangement joins TRBV5-5 to TRBJ1-6, with D possibly matching TRBD1 (6 bases). Germline assignment: CDR1 SGHKS and CDR2 YYEKEE (reference sequence). The CDR3 runs to 14 residues. V gave up 2 bases and J gave up 8 bases, with 11 bases separating them. The CDR3 nucleotides read TGTGCCAGCAGCTTCCCAGGGGATGATTCACCCCTCCACTTT. It translates to CASSFPGDDSPLHF.